This T cell receptor beta chain stems from a study of T-cell memory formation after mild COVID-19. Via MiXCR, TCRdb re-called the 5' RACE reads, giving one row per CDR3 protein. The sample has fewer than 400,000 distinct CDR3 sequences, around a sixth seen once; the top ten hold about 22%. This clonotype occurred many times. As yet, its antigen is unknown. Findings and limits, study-wide: Pre-infection memory carried some responding clones, suggesting that cross-reactive memory joined. There was a balanced CD4/CD8 profile in clones contracting day 15 to 85, and later expanders leaned CD4+.

The CDR3 contains 15 residues. Germline CDR1 and CDR2: MGHRA and YSYEKL. V lost 1 base, J lost 3 bases, and 12 bases lay in between. The TCR comes from a man aged 18 to 29 who had mild COVID-19 (a few samples of this study predate the infection). Cell type and time point are not known. Material for sequencing was PBMCs or a T cell subset sorted from them (not recorded which). The chain carries TRBV4-1 and TRBJ2-5; weak D call: TRBD2 (7 bases). CDR3 sequence (DNA): TGCGCCAGCAGCCAAGGGGGGGGCCGGGAAGAGACCCAGTACTTC. It is translated as CASSQGGGREETQYF.